These 30 T cell receptor beta chains share one sample of origin, sequenced in a study of T cell repertoires in cytomegalovirus infection (dated by TCRdb to about 2019). The sample's treatment or condition label, in plain terms: in vitro stimulation with specific CMV peptide epitopes to enrich CMV-specific T cells. These TCRs' antigens remain unknown. The sequencing machine was an Illumina HiSeq 1500. The public reads were reanalyzed by TCRdb: fastp trimming at Q25, MiXCR alignment, in-frame beta chains only. Each record represents a unique CDR3 protein, reported with the most common genes and DNA among its rows. In all, the sample holds a few hundred thousand distinct CDR3 sequences, and about 39% of those were seen once. The ten largest make up over 45% of the sample. This sample comprised cultured PBMCs, obtained from culture after CMV antigen stimulation. These receptors were obtained from a human donor in good health (CMV status not recorded). Some clones in this sample may be carry-over from other donors' samples.

This clonotype came up many times. V and J are TRBV7-2 and TRBJ2-1, with 10 nucleotides matching TRBD1. Germline CDR1 and CDR2: SGHTA and FQGNSA. The CDR3 sequence is 17 residues long. Germline trimming cut 5 bases from V and 8 bases from J; bases unmatched to any gene: 15. The CDR3 protein is CASSPKGVGQGKDEQFF. Here the CDR3 DNA reads TGTGCCAGCAGCCCTAAGGGGGTGGGACAGGGGAAGGATGAGCAGTTCTTC.

This clonotype has just a few counts. This rearrangement joins TRBV4-1 to TRBJ2-1; TRBD2 matches 10 bases. CDR1 is MGHRA and CDR2 is YSYEKL in the germline V gene. The CDR3 spans 17 residues. Trimming took 5 bases from V and 3 from J; bases not matched to a gene: 10. In nucleotides, the CDR3 is TGCGCCAGCAGCGCAAAACTAGCGGGACTACGCTACAATGAGCAGTTCTTC. Residues: CASSAKLAGLRYNEQFF.

Points on this clonotype: A much larger clone differs by one base, so this may be a read error. The chain links TRBV7-2 to TRBJ2-1; 9 nucleotides agree with TRBD2. The ends lost 5 bases at V and 6 bases at J; junction bases unmatched: 8. From germline, CDR1 is SGHTA and CDR2 FQGNSA. There are 15 residues in the CDR3. CDR3 in DNA: TGTGCCAGCAGCGGGGCCAGGACTAGCGTCAATGAGCAGTTCTTC. Protein product: CASSGARTSVNEQFF. The whole variable domain, remainder taken from reference TRBV7-2 and TRBJ2-1, is GAGVSQSPSNKVTEKGKDVELRCDPISGHTALYWYRQSLGQGLEFLIYFQGNSAPDKSGLPSDRFSAERTGGSVSTLTIQRTQQEDSAVYLCASSGARTSVNEQFFGPGTRLTVL.

This chain joins TRBV7-2 and TRBJ2-1; D gene unclear. Trimming took 5 bases from V and 5 from J, leaving 10 bases between them. The CDR3 is 13 residues long. The germline gives CDR1 SGHTA, CDR2 FQGNSA. CDR3 sequence reads: CASSLIINNEQFF. CDR3 DNA sequence: TGTGCCAGCAGCCTCATCATTAACAATGAGCAGTTCTTC.

At least ten counts were recorded for this clonotype. The V and J genes are TRBV7-8 and TRBJ1-4, with TRBD1 as a possible D gene (5 bases). V lost 1 base, J lost 13 bases, and 10 bases lay in between. Germline V gene data show CDR1 as SGHVS and CDR2 as FQNEAQ. This CDR3 comprises 12 residues. The CDR3 sequence: CASSLGPRGLFF. The CDR3 DNA reads as TGTGCCAGCAGCTTAGGGCCTAGGGGACTGTTTTTT.

The CDR3 nucleotides read TGTGCCAGCAGCTTGAGTCGGGCGGGAGGGTACGAGCAGTACTTC. Translating it yields CASSLSRAGGYEQYF. V gene TRBV7-2 combines with J gene TRBJ2-7; 9 bases align to TRBD2. Germline loops: CDR1 SGHTA, CDR2 FQGNSA. This CDR3 is 15 amino acids long. The trim removed 3 bases at V and 4 bases at J, leaving 7 bases unmatched.

V and J are TRBV7-6 and TRBJ2-7; D possibly corresponds to TRBD1 (8 bases). The germline gives CDR1 SGHVS, CDR2 FNYEAQ. Trimming removed 5 bases from V and 2 bases from J, with 19 bases in between. The CDR3 is made up of 16 amino acids. CDR3 coding DNA: TGTGCCAGCAGCCGGGGAGGGACAGGTCTCGCCTACGAGCAGTACTTC. This translates into CASSRGGTGLAYEQYF. The complete variable domain, with remaining parts taken from reference TRBV7-6 and TRBJ2-7, reads GAGVSQSPRYKVTKRGQDVALRCDPISGHVSLYWYRQALGQGPEFLTYFNYEAQQDKSGLPNDRFSAERPEGSISTLTIQRTEQRDSAMYRCASSRGGTGLAYEQYFGPGTRLTVT.

A few counts support this clonotype. The chain has TRBV7-6 and TRBJ1-1; a weak D match, TRBD1 (5 bases). Germline V gene sequence: CDR1 SGHVS, CDR2 FNYEAQ. Trimming pared 2 bases from V and 0 bases from J, leaving 13 bases between. This CDR3 has 16 amino acids. This CDR3 is CASSLNRGNMNTEAFF. As DNA, the CDR3 is TGTGCCAGCAGCTTAAATCGGGGGAACATGAACACTGAAGCTTTCTTT.

The rearrangement joins TRBV7-2 to TRBJ2-1; no reliable D call. The germline gives CDR1 SGHTA, CDR2 FQGNSA. Trimming removed 1 base at V and 9 bases at J, with 10 bases between. The CDR3 contains 13 residues. The CDR3 protein is CASSLVVGLEQFF. The CDR3, as DNA: TGTGCCAGCAGCTTAGTTGTGGGCCTTGAGCAGTTCTTC.

A few counts support this clonotype. The chain employs TRBV12-3 or TRBV12-4 and TRBJ1-5; no firm D call. This CDR3 contains 14 residues. Trimming took 7 bases from V and 2 from J, leaving 12 bases between them. CDR3 loop: CASTPLLGNQPQHF. In DNA, the CDR3 is TGTGCCAGCACCCCCCTGTTGGGCAATCAGCCCCAGCATTTT.

A few counts support this clonotype. The V gene is TRBV11-3, the J gene TRBJ1-1; D is ambiguous. The germline V gene encodes CDR1 SGHNT and CDR2 YENEEA. The V end was cut by 0 bases, the J end by 0 bases, with 5 bases between. This CDR3 contains 14 residues. CDR3 sequence reads: CASSLDGMNTEAFF. CDR3 bases: TGTGCCAGCAGCTTAGACGGGATGAACACTGAAGCTTTCTTT.

This clonotype was seen more than once but under ten times. The chain couples TRBV10-3 to TRBJ2-5, with 13 positions matching TRBD2. This CDR3 is built from 15 residues. The V gene's germline CDR1 is ENHRY and CDR2 SYGVKD. The trim removed 10 bases at V and 2 bases at J, leaving 7 bases unmatched. CDR3 nucleotides: TGTGCCACCAAGACTAGCGGGGGGCCTCAAGAGACCCAGTACTTC. It specifies CATKTSGGPQETQYF.

The chain couples TRBV10-1 to TRBJ2-1; 12 positions match TRBD2. The CDR3 runs to 24 residues. Germline V gene data show CDR1 as WNHNN and CDR2 as SYGVQD (reference sequence). In DNA form, the CDR3 reads TGCCCTCGGGGGACCCTCGAGACTAGCGGGAGCCGAACAACGACGGGATGCAGGGGGGATGAGCAGTTCTTC. Protein: CPRGTLETSGSRTTTGCRGDEQFF.

The chain uses TRBV5-4 and TRBJ2-5; 8 bases agree with TRBD1. The germline gives CDR1 SGHNT, CDR2 YYREEE (reference sequence). J was trimmed by 1 base and V by 5 bases; bases with no gene match: 13. The CDR3 is 17 amino acids. CDR3 residues: CASSSSGTGVPQETQYF. CDR3 in DNA: TGTGCCAGCAGTTCTTCCGGGACAGGAGTACCCCAAGAGACCCAGTACTTC.

This clonotype was seen only a few times. This chain connects TRBV12-3 or TRBV12-4 to TRBJ2-1; 10 positions agree with TRBD1. The CDR3 has 14 residues. J gave up 8 bases and V 6 bases, and 7 bases lay outside the gene matches. Here the CDR3 DNA reads TGTGCCAGCAGAATGACAGGGGGCATGGATGAGCAGTTCTTC. Amino acid sequence: CASRMTGGMDEQFF.

This chain uses TRBV20-1 with TRBJ2-1, with TRBD2 identical over 8 bases. Germline V gives CDR1 DFQATT, CDR2 SNEGSKA (reference sequence). The CDR3 loop spans 15 amino acids. The junction had 10 bases not matched to a gene; V was cut back by 1 base and J by 8 bases. The chain's CDR3 is CSARAGTGGLDEQFF. The DNA of the CDR3 is TGCAGTGCTAGAGCAGGCACGGGAGGGCTCGATGAGCAGTTCTTC.

V usage is TRBV7-9 and J usage is TRBJ2-7; a possible D gene is TRBD1 (5 bases). CDR3 length: 16 residues. The V end lost 4 bases, the J end lost 2 bases, and 18 bases lay between the germline ends. Germline assignment: CDR1 SEHNR and CDR2 FQNEAQ (reference sequence). CDR3 region: CASSSPGQPSTYEQYF. Written as DNA, the CDR3 is TGTGCCAGCAGCTCACCCGGACAACCTTCTACCTACGAGCAGTACTTC.

This clonotype appeared a few times. This sequence joins TRBV6-6 and TRBJ2-1, with TRBD2 identical over 15 bases. This CDR3 is 13 amino acids long. Germline V CDR1 and CDR2: MNHNY, SVGAGI (reference sequence). V gave up 10 bases and J gave up 15 bases; unmatched junction bases: 10. The chain's CDR3 is CATLRTSGGVGFF. The CDR3 coding sequence is TGTGCCACCCTTCGGACTAGCGGGGGGGTAGGGTTCTTC.

Here the CDR3 DNA reads TGTGCCAGCAGTGACAGACACACCTTGGGGGCCTACGAGCAGTACTTC. Its protein is CASSDRHTLGAYEQYF. The rearrangement joins TRBV6-1 to TRBJ2-7; D might be TRBD1 or TRBD2, each matching 5 bases. Trimming left V 3 bases short and J 2 bases short, with 17 bases between. Germline V gene sequence: CDR1 MNHNS, CDR2 SASEGT. The CDR3 extends over 16 amino acids.

This chain joins TRBV7-6 and TRBJ2-2; D remains unclear. CDR1 SGHVS and CDR2 FNYEAQ come from the germline V gene. The CDR3 totals 13 residues. The V and J ends lost 6 bases and 14 bases respectively, with 19 bases between them. The CDR3 DNA follows: TGTGCCAGCAGTTCTGTCCCGAGCGTCGAACTGTTTTTT. Encoded protein: CASSSVPSVELFF.

This chain connects TRBV6-8 to TRBJ1-2, with D unresolved. CDR3 length: 14 amino acids. Trimming stripped 7 bases from V and 4 bases from J, with 16 bases between. Per germline, CDR1 MNHGY and CDR2 SAAAGT. The CDR3 here is CASTRQVDGYGYTF. In nucleotides, the CDR3 is TGTGCCAGCACCAGGCAGGTGGATGGCTATGGCTACACCTTC.

This clonotype showed up many times. The chain has TRBV7-8 and TRBJ1-4; D remains ambiguous. From germline, CDR1 is SGHVS and CDR2 FQNEAQ. The V and J ends lost 3 bases and 4 bases respectively, with 9 bases between them. The CDR3 has 14 residues. CDR3 bases: TGTGCCAGCAGCTTCGATACACATAATGAAAAACTGTTTTTT. This gives the protein CASSFDTHNEKLFF.

The V gene is TRBV7-2, the J gene TRBJ1-2; D not certain. The CDR3 spans 12 residues. The V and J ends lost 5 bases and 7 bases respectively, with 11 bases between them. CDR1 and CDR2 (germline): SGHTA, FQGNSA. The CDR3 coding sequence is TGTGCCAGCAGCCCGGGAGCGGGTGGCTACACCTTC. Protein product: CASSPGAGGYTF.

The rearrangement links TRBV6-5 to TRBJ2-3; TRBD2 agrees at 7 bases. Germline V gene data show CDR1 as MNHEY and CDR2 as SVGAGI. The length of the CDR3 is 16 residues. The junction had 6 bases not matched to a gene; V was cut back by 2 bases and J by 1 base. The CDR3 sequence is CASSYSWAGGTDTQYF. In nucleotides, the CDR3 is TGTGCCAGCAGTTACAGTTGGGCGGGGGGCACAGATACGCAGTATTTT.

V gene TRBV5-5 combines with J gene TRBJ2-7, with D tentatively TRBD1 or TRBD2 (5 bases each). CDR1 is SGHKS and CDR2 is YYEKEE in the germline V gene (reference sequence). V was pared by 4 bases and J by 3 bases, with 17 bases between. The CDR3 totals 15 residues. CDR3 residues: CASSGGTHGGYEQYF. In DNA form, the CDR3 reads TGTGCCAGCAGCGGGGGAACACATGGGGGCTACGAGCAGTACTTC.

This chain links TRBV6-1 with TRBJ2-5; no clear D gene. V was pared by 0 bases and J by 1 base, with 12 bases between. CDR1 and CDR2 (germline): MNHNS, SASEGT. This CDR3 comprises 16 residues. CDR3 in amino acids: CASSEAPSAGQETQYF. CDR3 DNA: TGTGCCAGCAGTGAAGCGCCCTCGGCAGGCCAAGAGACCCAGTACTTC.

The V and J genes are TRBV19 and TRBJ2-1; tentatively, D is TRBD1 (6 bases). This CDR3 is 14 amino acids long. Trimming removed 3 bases from V and 6 bases from J, with 12 bases in between. The germline V gene encodes CDR1 LNHDA and CDR2 SQIVND (reference sequence). The CDR3 DNA follows: TGTGCCAGTAGTATGGGGGCCGAGGGCAATGAGCAGTTCTTC. It encodes CASSMGAEGNEQFF.

The V call is TRBV20-1, the J call TRBJ2-7, with 8 bases matching TRBD2. Germline-derived CDR1 and CDR2 are DFQATT and SNEGSKA (reference sequence). The CDR3 is 13 amino acids. Losses at the gene ends were 5 bases for V and 1 base for J; bases not matched to a gene: 4. The CDR3 DNA reads TGCAGTGCTGATAGCGGGATTTCCTACGAGCAGTACTTC. It encodes CSADSGISYEQYF.

This clonotype was observed at least ten times. The chain recombines TRBV7-2 with TRBJ2-7, with TRBD1 matching over 8 bases. Germline lookup yields CDR1 SGHTA and CDR2 FQGNSA. This CDR3 comprises 13 residues. The ends lost 8 bases at V and 2 bases at J; junction bases unmatched: 5. The CDR3 region is CASGQGRAYEQYF. The CDR3 nucleotides are TGTGCCAGCGGACAGGGTAGGGCCTACGAGCAGTACTTC. The variable domain in full, with the rest retrieved from reference TRBV7-2 and TRBJ2-7, is GAGVSQSPSNKVTEKGKDVELRCDPISGHTALYWYRQSLGQGLEFLIYFQGNSAPDKSGLPSDRFSAERTGGSVSTLTIQRTQQEDSAVYLCASGQGRAYEQYFGPGTRLTVT.

Ten or more counts support this clonotype. The V call is TRBV7-6, the J call TRBJ2-7; 9 positions match TRBD1. The CDR3 has 13 amino acids. CDR1 and CDR2 (germline): SGHVS, FNYEAQ. The V and J ends lost 5 bases and 2 bases, in that order; junction bases with no gene match: 1. The chain's CDR3 is CASSRDRAYEQYF. CDR3 DNA sequence: TGTGCCAGCAGCCGGGACAGGGCCTACGAGCAGTACTTC.